This T cell receptor beta chain originates from a study of blood T cell repertoires in COVID-19. Across the whole study: COVID-19 samples collected from the United States, Italy and Spain covered acute and convalescent phases.

This CDR3 has 11 residues. In germline, CDR1 is LGHNA, CDR2 YNFKEQ. Trimming took off 1 base at V and 10 bases at J, with 5 bases between the two ends. Study processing details: By means of reference gene primer amplification, nucleated cell counts were estimated. Sequencing used immunoSEQ multiplex PCR; TCRdb keeps in-frame clones, though not all of them. That table gives V, J and clone size, and the DNA gave D and trimming. The sample has more than 45,000 clones, around nine tenths seen once; the top ten hold approximately 16%. Sample: peripheral blood. The chain uses TRBV4-2 and TRBJ2-1; D unclear. The TCR was taken from a man between 60 and 70 years old with active or convalescent COVID-19. The CDR3 coding sequence is TGTGCCAGCAGCCAAGTCGGGGAGCAGTTCTTC. Its protein product is CASSQVGEQFF.